This TCR beta chain was documented in a study of T cell changes during pregnancy in multiple sclerosis. Trimming cost V 4 bases and J 5 bases, with 11 bases left between them. CDR1 is GTSNPN and CDR2 is SVGIG in the germline V gene (reference sequence). This CDR3 has 12 amino acids. Profiling relied on immunoSEQ multiplex PCR, and the TCRdb table lists in-frame clones only, not all of them. This sample has about 68,000 clones, with 75% to 95% found just once. The sequence came from a female donor with multiple sclerosis, enrolled in a pregnancy study. The material sequenced was peripheral blood, taken in the third trimester of pregnancy. This rearrangement joins TRBV30 to TRBJ2-5, with a tentative D call TRBD1 (6 bases). CDR3 sequence reads: CAWNTGSETQYF. CDR3 DNA: TGTGCCTGGAATACAGGGTCCGAGACCCAGTACTTC.